This paragraph covers one T cell receptor beta chain sequence. Its specificity is not known. These data are taken from a study of human T cells and chemical hapten exposure. Whole-study findings and limits: Among TCRs, those above 1 in 1000 frequency were unaffected by DPC sensitization. Significantly more large CDR3 similarity clusters were formed by expanded TCRs than by controls.

Germline lookup yields CDR1 SGHRS and CDR2 YFSETQ. This CDR3 region has 15 residues. V was shortened by 9 bases and J by 0 bases, with 16 bases between the two germline ends. A single record per CDR3 protein comes from TCRdb applying MiXCR to the RACE reads. The repertoire consists of about 380,000 distinct CDR3 sequences, with roughly 5% occurring once and the leading ten covering approximately 2.1%. As for time point: patch test 1, 2 weeks after DPC sensitization. Specified treatment: therapeutic diphenylcyclopropenone sensitization with weekly scalp DPC. The starting material, unfractionated whole blood, was used for total RNA extraction.

The source is a woman between 45 and 65 years old with alopecia areata. Some clones in this sample may be carry-over from other donors' samples. The source material was whole blood, sampled in connection with sensitization to the hapten diphenylcyclopropenone (DPC). The chain employs TRBV5-1 and TRBJ2-1, with D perhaps matching TRBD1 (6 bases). The CDR3 protein is CAKWDTLSSYNEQFF. CDR3 sequence (DNA): TGCGCCAAGTGGGACACATTAAGCTCCTACAATGAGCAGTTCTTC.